The 2 T cell receptor beta chains reported below all come from one sample, sequenced in a study of cytomegalovirus exposure and HLA in healthy donors (dated by TCRdb to about 2017). Preparation of the library involved the immunoSEQ multiplex PCR assay. Drawn from immuneACCESS, this table holds only the in-frame rearrangements with V and J called that TCRdb kept. Clones are partly lost; checked studies trace under half to an unresolved V gene and leave the rest unexplained. Within this sample are approximately 160,000 clones, with roughly 95% of them counted one time only. Clones ranked in the top ten supply approximately 0.97% of the sample. Material for sequencing was PBMCs. All receptors derive from a woman aged 18-35 years in good health and CMV-seronegative.

The chain joins TRBV5-6 to TRBJ1-6, with D hard to call. The CDR3 is 15 residues long. CDR1 is SGHDT, CDR2 YYEEEE, per germline. Trimming removed 2 bases from V and 9 bases from J, with 15 bases in between. The DNA of the CDR3 is TGTGCCAGCAGCTTTAGTCGTAGGGAGGTTTCACCCCTCCACTTT. Translated, it gives CASSFSRREVSPLHF.

The V gene is TRBV7-2, the J gene TRBJ2-1; possibly TRBD1 for D (5 bases). Trimming left V 5 bases short and J 2 bases short, with 10 bases between. The CDR3 sequence is 14 residues long. Per germline, CDR1 SGHTA and CDR2 FQGNSA. In DNA, the CDR3 is TGTGCCAGCAGCCGGCAGGGCGCCTACAATGAGCAGTTCTTC. It specifies CASSRQGAYNEQFF.